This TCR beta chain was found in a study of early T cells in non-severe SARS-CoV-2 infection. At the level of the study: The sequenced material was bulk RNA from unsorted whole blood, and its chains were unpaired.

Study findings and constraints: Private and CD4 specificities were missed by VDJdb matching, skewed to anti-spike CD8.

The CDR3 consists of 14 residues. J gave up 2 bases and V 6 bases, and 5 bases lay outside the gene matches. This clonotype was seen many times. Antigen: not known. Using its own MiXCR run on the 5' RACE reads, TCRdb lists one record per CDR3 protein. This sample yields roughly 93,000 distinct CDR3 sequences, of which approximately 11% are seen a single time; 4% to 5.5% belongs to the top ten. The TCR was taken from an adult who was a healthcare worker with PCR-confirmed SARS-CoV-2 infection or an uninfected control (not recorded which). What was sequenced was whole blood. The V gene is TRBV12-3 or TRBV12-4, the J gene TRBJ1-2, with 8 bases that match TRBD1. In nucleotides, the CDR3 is TGTGCCAGCAGAGTAACAGGGGGAAACTATGGCTACACCTTC. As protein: CASRVTGGNYGYTF.